These 27 T cell receptor beta chains originate from one sample sequenced in a study of T cell responses to AZD1222 COVID-19 vaccine. TCRdb keeps only in-frame clones here, not all; method: immunoSEQ multiplex PCR. The sample has roughly 98,000 clones, just over 90% seen once. Sequenced here: peripheral blood, sampled on day 0 of AZD1222 vaccination. The receptors were sampled from an adult in good health.

This clone was counted a single time. V usage is TRBV6-5 and J usage is TRBJ2-7; D is perhaps TRBD2 (5 bases). The germline V gene encodes CDR1 MNHEY and CDR2 SVGAGI. The CDR3 contains 11 residues. Trimming left V 6 bases short and J 9 bases short, with 12 bases between. The CDR3: CASSPGYGQYF. CDR3 coding DNA: TGTGCCAGCAGCCCGGGGTATGGGCAGTACTTC.

The gene calls are TRBV19 and TRBJ2-3; D assignment may be TRBD1 or TRBD2 (5 bases each). This CDR3 has 14 amino acids. The germline V gene encodes CDR1 LNHDA and CDR2 SQIVND (reference sequence). V lost 9 bases and J 2 bases, leaving 15 bases between the germline ends. The CDR3 region is CASAPGRPTDTQYF. The CDR3 DNA reads as TGTGCCAGCGCCCCGGGACGGCCCACAGATACGCAGTATTTT.

The chain couples TRBV6-6 to TRBJ1-6; no reliable D call. Trimming took 4 bases from V and 7 from J, leaving 8 bases between them. In germline, CDR1 is MNHNY, CDR2 SVGAGI (reference sequence). The CDR3 runs 13 residues. CDR3: CASSFGTNSPLHF. CDR3 nucleotides: TGTGCCAGCAGTTTCGGAACAAATTCACCCCTCCACTTT.

This clone was seen once. This chain uses TRBV19 with TRBJ2-7, with TRBD2 matching 7 bases. Germline CDR1 reads LNHDA; CDR2 reads SQIVND (reference sequence). The CDR3 covers 15 residues. V lost 5 bases to trimming and J lost 1 base; unmatched junction nucleotides: 8. In nucleotides, the CDR3 is TGTGCCAGTAGTCCCGTGAGGGGAGGGTCCTACGAGCAGTACTTC. Residues: CASSPVRGGSYEQYF.

The genes are TRBV5-4 and TRBJ1-4; weak D call: TRBD1 (5 bases). V lost 5 bases to trimming and J lost 5 bases, with 16 bases between them. From germline, CDR1 is SGHNT and CDR2 YYREEE (reference sequence). This CDR3 is built from 15 residues. CDR3: CASSYAQGKNEKLFF. The DNA for the CDR3 is TGTGCCAGCAGTTACGCCCAGGGCAAAAATGAAAAACTGTTTTTT.

The chain recombines TRBV4-3 with TRBJ1-2; tentative D call: TRBD1 (5 bases). V was shortened by 1 base and J by 5 bases, with 14 bases between the two germline ends. From germline, CDR1 is LGHNA and CDR2 YSLEER. This CDR3 has 15 amino acids. CDR3: CASSQGPGLPYGYTF. The CDR3 DNA sequence: TGCGCCAGCAGCCAAGGTCCGGGACTCCCATATGGCTACACCTTC.

This chain's CDR3 is CASSVAAGTTYYEQYF. CDR3 sequence (DNA): TGTGCCAGCAGCGTGGCCGCCGGGACTACGTACTACGAGCAGTACTTC. The chain has TRBV9 and TRBJ2-7, with TRBD2 identical over 7 bases. J lost 3 bases, V lost 2 bases, and 11 bases had no gene match. Germline CDR1 reads SGDLS; CDR2 reads YYNGEE. The CDR3 length is 16 residues. Filled out from reference TRBV9 and TRBJ2-7, the complete variable domain reads DSGVTQTPKHLITATGQRVTLRCSPRSGDLSVYWYQQSLDQGLQFLIQYYNGEERAKGNILERFSAQQFPDLHSELNLSSLELGDSALYFCASSVAAGTTYYEQYFGPGTRLTVT.

The V call is TRBV19, the J call TRBJ1-2, with 12 bases fitting TRBD1. Germline V gene sequence: CDR1 LNHDA, CDR2 SQIVND (reference sequence). V was clipped by 4 bases and J by 5 bases; unmatched bases: 8. The CDR3 runs to 16 residues. The CDR3 loop reads CASSTTGTGGAYGYTF. CDR3 in DNA: TGTGCCAGTAGTACGACAGGGACAGGGGGCGCATATGGCTACACCTTC.

The rearrangement joins TRBV6-5 to TRBJ1-1; D remains ambiguous. The ends were cut back, 4 bases at V and 1 base at J, with 13 bases in the middle. From germline, CDR1 is MNHEY and CDR2 SVGAGI. CDR3 size: 15 residues. CDR3 in DNA: TGTGCCAGCAGTTCCCAAAACGGGTGGAACACTGAAGCTTTCTTT. Translated, it gives CASSSQNGWNTEAFF.

V and J are TRBV28 and TRBJ2-7, with D perhaps matching TRBD1 or TRBD2 (6 bases each). The CDR3 totals 15 residues. Germline V gene data show CDR1 as MDHEN and CDR2 as SYDVKM. The germline V and J ends were trimmed by 5 bases and 6 bases, with 20 bases remaining between them. The CDR3 loop reads CASSLILGGPAEQYF. The CDR3 nucleotides are TGTGCCAGCAGTCTCATCCTAGGGGGGCCGGCCGAGCAGTACTTC.

V usage is TRBV29-1 and J usage is TRBJ2-7; tentatively, D is TRBD1 (6 bases). V lost 7 bases, J lost 4 bases, and 11 bases lay in between. Germline V CDR1 and CDR2: SQVTM, ANQGSEA. The CDR3 runs 11 residues. CDR3 coding DNA: TGCAGCGGATCGGACAGATACGAGCAGTACTTC. This sequence encodes CSGSDRYEQYF.

With regard to this clone: A junction end diverges from the germline sequence, so it may reflect a read error. The CDR3 loop reads CASSRSSSEAFF. In DNA, the CDR3 is TGTGCCAGCAGTCGATCCAGTTCTGAGGCTTTCTTT. V usage is TRBV12-3 or TRBV12-4 and J usage is TRBJ1-1; D is uncertain. The CDR3 is 12 residues long.

V gene TRBV10-3 combines with J gene TRBJ1-6, with no clear D. The CDR3 is 13 amino acids. The germline V gene encodes CDR1 ENHRY and CDR2 SYGVKD. The ends were cut back, 3 bases at V and 9 bases at J, with 9 bases in the middle. The CDR3 region is CAISDVEGSPLHF. The CDR3 DNA is TGTGCCATCAGTGACGTAGAGGGTTCACCCCTCCACTTT.

This chain links TRBV27 with TRBJ1-6, with 7 bases fitting TRBD1. The germline V gene encodes CDR1 MNHEY and CDR2 SMNVEV (reference sequence). The CDR3 is 14 amino acids. Trimming at V came to 3 bases and at J to 8 bases, leaving 4 bases not matched to a gene. CDR3 bases: TGTGCCAGCAGTTTGAACAGGGGTCATTCACCCCTCCACTTT. Protein: CASSLNRGHSPLHF.

This clone appeared once. The chain combines TRBV25-1 with TRBJ1-5; no firm D call. CDR3 length equals 15 residues. V lost 1 base, J lost 2 bases, and 9 bases lay in between. Germline CDR1 MGHDK, CDR2 SYGVNS. The CDR3 DNA follows: TGTGCCAGCAGTGAATCGGGGTACGGCAATCAGCCCCAGCATTTT. Amino acids: CASSESGYGNQPQHF.

CDR3 sequence reads: CASSPQYSPLHF. CDR3 DNA: TGTGCCAGCAGCCCACAATATTCACCCCTCCACTTT. The chain carries TRBV5-5 and TRBJ1-6, with D unresolved. The V end lost 4 bases, the J end lost 8 bases, and 7 bases lay between the germline ends. Germline CDR1 and CDR2: SGHKS and YYEKEE (reference sequence). The CDR3 runs 12 residues.

Here the CDR3 reads CASSQSRGDGDGYTF. CDR3 DNA sequence: TGCGCCAGCAGTCAATCTAGGGGGGACGGTGATGGCTACACCTTC. This chain uses TRBV23-1 with TRBJ1-2; D possibly corresponds to TRBD1 (6 bases). TRBV23-1 is an ORF, with its function uncertain. The CDR3 covers 15 residues. The V and J ends lost 0 bases and 6 bases respectively, with 14 bases between them.

The rearrangement links TRBV14 to TRBJ1-1; tentative D call: TRBD1 (6 bases). Germline lookup yields CDR1 SGHDN and CDR2 FVKESK. V was cut by 4 bases and J by 0 bases, with 12 bases left in between. The CDR3 covers 15 residues. The CDR3 reads CASSPPGTLNTEAFF. The DNA for the CDR3 is TGTGCCAGCAGCCCACCCGGGACACTGAACACTGAAGCTTTCTTT.

V usage is TRBV7-2 and J usage is TRBJ2-7, with 15 bases matching TRBD2. V gave up 5 bases and J gave up 2 bases; unmatched junction bases: 7. The CDR3 spans 17 residues. CDR1 SGHTA and CDR2 FQGNSA come from the germline V gene. CDR3 amino acids: CASSIGTSGRQPYEQYF. DNA of the CDR3: TGTGCCAGCAGCATCGGGACTAGCGGGAGGCAGCCCTACGAGCAGTACTTC.

The CDR3 is CASSFHRLSLDTQYF. As DNA, the CDR3 is TGTGCCAGCAGTTTCCACAGGCTTTCATTGGATACGCAGTATTTT. The J gene is TRBJ2-3, the V gene TRBV28, with a tentative D call TRBD1 (5 bases). This CDR3 spans 15 amino acids. Germline V gene lookup returns CDR1 MDHEN and CDR2 SYDVKM. Between the trimmed V and J ends, which lost 3 bases and 6 bases, there was a span of 16 bases.

J is TRBJ2-7 and V is TRBV4-1; 11 positions agree with TRBD2. CDR1 is MGHRA and CDR2 is YSYEKL in the germline V gene. The CDR3 spans 17 residues. V dropped 2 bases and J dropped 1; count of bases not matched to a gene: 7. The CDR3 bases are TGCGCCAGCAGCCAACAAACTAGCGGGGGTGTATCCTACGAGCAGTACTTC. This sequence encodes CASSQQTSGGVSYEQYF.

This clone has a single count. The chain combines TRBV20-1 with TRBJ1-4; the D gene is possibly TRBD1 (5 bases). The CDR3 has 13 residues. The germline CDR1 and CDR2 sequences are DFQATT and SNEGSKA (reference sequence). The V gene lost 3 bases and the J gene lost 5 bases, with 10 bases spanning the gap. The CDR3 reads CSASRGNNEKLFF. CDR3 bases: TGCAGTGCTAGTCGGGGGAACAATGAAAAACTGTTTTTT.

This clone was seen only once. The chain couples TRBV28 to TRBJ1-1; D is unclear. The length of the CDR3 is 14 residues. Germline lookup yields CDR1 MDHEN and CDR2 SYDVKM. Deletions cut 5 bases from V and 4 bases from J, with 14 bases between. CDR3 sequence: CASSLQVMGTEAFF. The CDR3 DNA sequence: TGTGCCAGCAGTCTCCAGGTAATGGGCACTGAAGCTTTCTTT.

Only one count was recorded for this clone. This CDR3 reads CASGLAGSGTDTQYF. CDR3 bases: TGCGCCAGCGGTCTAGCGGGGTCTGGCACAGATACGCAGTATTTT. The J gene is TRBJ2-3, the V gene TRBV5-1; 9 nucleotides align to TRBD2. This CDR3 has 15 amino acids. The ends lost 7 bases at V and 1 base at J; junction bases unmatched: 7. Germline V gives CDR1 SGHRS, CDR2 YFSETQ.

This chain joins TRBV6-2 or TRBV6-3 and TRBJ1-2; TRBD1 is a possible D gene (5 bases). The CDR3 runs 14 residues. V lost 4 bases, J lost 4 bases, and 13 bases lay in between. Germline V gives CDR1 MNHEY, CDR2 SVGEGT. The CDR3 bases are TGTGCCAGCAGTTCCGGGACGAGGGCCTATGGCTACACCTTC. It codes for CASSSGTRAYGYTF.

This chain joins TRBV11-3 and TRBJ1-1; no reliable D call. Trimming stripped 5 bases from V and 2 bases from J, with 9 bases between. The CDR3 loop spans 13 amino acids. Germline assignment: CDR1 SGHNT and CDR2 YENEEA. In DNA, the CDR3 is TGTGCCAGCAGCGTGACACAAAACACTGAAGCTTTCTTT. Its translation is CASSVTQNTEAFF.

The rearrangement links TRBV19 to TRBJ2-1; 11 nucleotides line up with TRBD2. There are 16 residues in the CDR3. Germline assignment: CDR1 LNHDA and CDR2 SQIVND (reference sequence). J lost 5 bases, V lost 6 bases, and 9 bases had no gene match. CDR3 sequence: CASRSHVGLADNEQFF. CDR3 bases: TGTGCCAGTAGAAGCCACGTGGGACTAGCGGACAATGAGCAGTTCTTC.